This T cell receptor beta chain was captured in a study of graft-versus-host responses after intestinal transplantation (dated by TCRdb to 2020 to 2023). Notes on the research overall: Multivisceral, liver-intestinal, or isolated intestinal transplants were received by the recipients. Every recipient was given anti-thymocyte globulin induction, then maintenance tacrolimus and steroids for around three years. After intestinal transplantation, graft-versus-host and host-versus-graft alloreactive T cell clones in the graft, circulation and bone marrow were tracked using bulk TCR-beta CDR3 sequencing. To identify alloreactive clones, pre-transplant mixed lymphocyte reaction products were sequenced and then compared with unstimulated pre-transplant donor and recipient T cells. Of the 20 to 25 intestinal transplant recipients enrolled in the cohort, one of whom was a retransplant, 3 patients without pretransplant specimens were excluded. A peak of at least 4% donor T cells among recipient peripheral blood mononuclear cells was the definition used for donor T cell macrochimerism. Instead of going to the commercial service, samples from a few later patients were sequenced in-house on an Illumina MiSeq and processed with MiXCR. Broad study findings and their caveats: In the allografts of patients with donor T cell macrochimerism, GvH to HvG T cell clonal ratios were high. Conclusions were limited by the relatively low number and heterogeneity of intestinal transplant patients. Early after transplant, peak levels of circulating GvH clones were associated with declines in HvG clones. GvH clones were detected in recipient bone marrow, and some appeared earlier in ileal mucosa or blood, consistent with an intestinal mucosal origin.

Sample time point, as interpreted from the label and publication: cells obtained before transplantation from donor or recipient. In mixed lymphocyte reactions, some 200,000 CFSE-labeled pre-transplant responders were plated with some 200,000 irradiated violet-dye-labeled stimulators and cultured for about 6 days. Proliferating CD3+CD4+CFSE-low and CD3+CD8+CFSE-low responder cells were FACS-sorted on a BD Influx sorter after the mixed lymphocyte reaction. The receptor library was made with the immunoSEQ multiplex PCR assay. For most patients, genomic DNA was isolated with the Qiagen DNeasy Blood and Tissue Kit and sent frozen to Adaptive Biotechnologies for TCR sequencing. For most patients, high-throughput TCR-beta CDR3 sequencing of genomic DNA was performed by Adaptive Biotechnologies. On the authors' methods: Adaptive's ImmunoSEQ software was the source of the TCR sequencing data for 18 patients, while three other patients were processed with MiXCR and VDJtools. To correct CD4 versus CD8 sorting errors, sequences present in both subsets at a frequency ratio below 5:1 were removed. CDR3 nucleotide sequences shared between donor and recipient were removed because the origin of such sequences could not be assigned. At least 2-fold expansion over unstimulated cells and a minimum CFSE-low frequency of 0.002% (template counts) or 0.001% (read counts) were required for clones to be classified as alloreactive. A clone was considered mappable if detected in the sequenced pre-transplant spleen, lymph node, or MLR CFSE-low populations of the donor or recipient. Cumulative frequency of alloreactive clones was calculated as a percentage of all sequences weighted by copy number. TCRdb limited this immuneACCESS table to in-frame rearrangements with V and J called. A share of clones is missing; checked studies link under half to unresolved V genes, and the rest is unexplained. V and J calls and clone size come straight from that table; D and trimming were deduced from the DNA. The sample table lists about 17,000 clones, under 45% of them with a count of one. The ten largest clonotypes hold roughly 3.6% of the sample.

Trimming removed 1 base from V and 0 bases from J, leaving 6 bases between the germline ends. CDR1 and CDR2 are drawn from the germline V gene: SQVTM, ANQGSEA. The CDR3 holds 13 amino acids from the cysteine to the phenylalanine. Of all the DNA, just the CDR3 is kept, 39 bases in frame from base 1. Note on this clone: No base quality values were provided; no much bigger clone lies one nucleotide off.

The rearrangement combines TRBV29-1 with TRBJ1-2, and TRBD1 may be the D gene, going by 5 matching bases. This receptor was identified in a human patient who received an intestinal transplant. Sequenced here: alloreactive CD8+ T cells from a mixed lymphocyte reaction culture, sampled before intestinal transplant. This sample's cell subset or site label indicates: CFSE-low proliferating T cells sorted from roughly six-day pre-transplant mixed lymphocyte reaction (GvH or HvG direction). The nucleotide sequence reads TGCAGCGTTGAAGGGGGGGCTAACTATGGCTACACCTTC. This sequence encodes CSVEGGANYGYTF.